A single sample is the source of the 16 T cell receptor beta chains below, sequenced in a study of blood T cell repertoires in COVID-19. TCRdb's table, derived via immunoSEQ multiplex PCR, lists solely in-frame clones and lacks some. The top ten hold 2.5% to 3.5% of the sample, which has some 350,000 clones, around 90% seen once. Material for sequencing was peripheral blood. These receptors were collected from a human donor in a cohort sampled during active COVID-19.

This chain uses TRBV9 with TRBJ2-4, with TRBD1 matching 9 bases. The CDR3 consists of 16 residues. CDR1 is SGDLS and CDR2 is YYNGEE in the germline V gene. Unmatched junction bases numbered 9, after V lost 4 bases and J lost 4 bases. The CDR3 bases are TGTGCCAGCAGCCCGAGGGGGGACAGGGCTAAAAACATTCAGTACTTC. Its translation is CASSPRGDRAKNIQYF.

The CDR3 spells CASSSDRDKDTQYF. The CDR3 DNA is TGTGCCAGCAGCTCGGACCGGGACAAAGATACGCAGTATTTT. The chain links TRBV5-6 to TRBJ2-3; possible D gene TRBD1, 6 bases. The V and J ends lost 3 bases and 5 bases respectively, with 13 bases between them. Germline values: CDR1 SGHDT, CDR2 YYEEEE. The CDR3 spans 14 residues.

With regard to this clone: The same CDR3 also results from other DNA sequences found in this sample. V gene TRBV28 combines with J gene TRBJ2-7; unclear D gene. Germline loops: CDR1 MDHEN, CDR2 SYDVKM. The germline V and J ends were trimmed by 3 bases and 1 base, with 10 bases remaining between them. This CDR3 spans 14 amino acids. The CDR3 protein is CASSLGLSSYEQYF. DNA of the CDR3: TGTGCCAGCAGTTTGGGCCTGTCATCCTACGAGCAGTACTTC.

The genes are TRBV19 and TRBJ2-7; a possible D gene is TRBD1 (5 bases). This CDR3 is 13 amino acids long. Trimming took off 7 bases at V and 4 bases at J, with 14 bases between the two ends. Looked up from germline, CDR1 is LNHDA and CDR2 is SQIVND (reference sequence). CDR3: CASNPGMGYEQYF. The DNA for the CDR3 is TGTGCCAGTAATCCAGGGATGGGTTACGAGCAGTACTTC.

V is TRBV6-5 and J is TRBJ1-6; tentative D call: TRBD1 (5 bases). V was cut by 2 bases and J by 9 bases, with 11 bases left in between. Per the germline V gene, CDR1 is MNHEY and CDR2 is SVGAGI. The CDR3 covers 14 residues. For the CDR3, the DNA is TGTGCCAGCAGTTACCGGGGGGAAGCTTCACCCCTCCACTTT. Translating gives CASSYRGEASPLHF.

The rearrangement uses TRBV27 and TRBJ2-6, with TRBD1 as a possible D gene (6 bases). V gave up 6 bases and J gave up 1 base, with 10 bases separating them. The germline V gene encodes CDR1 MNHEY and CDR2 SMNVEV (reference sequence). The CDR3 covers 15 residues. This chain's CDR3 is CASRKTGSGANVLTF. CDR3 coding DNA: TGTGCCAGCAGGAAAACAGGGTCTGGGGCCAACGTCCTGACTTTC.

The gene calls are TRBV5-6 and TRBJ2-7, with 9 bases identical to TRBD1. With 0 bases clipped from V and 4 bases from J, the junction kept 5 bases outside the gene matches. Germline V lookup: CDR1 SGHDT, CDR2 YYEEEE. There are 15 residues in the CDR3. CDR3 nucleotides: TGTGCCAGCAGCTTGGTGGGGGACAGGGCTTACGAGCAGTACTTC. Translating gives CASSLVGDRAYEQYF.

A single count supports this clone. The CDR3 sequence is CASSADRAGYNEQFF. DNA of the CDR3: TGTGCCAGCAGCGCTGACAGGGCGGGGTACAATGAGCAGTTCTTC. This chain joins TRBV6-5 and TRBJ2-1, with a tentative D call TRBD1 (7 bases). CDR1 MNHEY and CDR2 SVGAGI come from the germline V gene. The CDR3 covers 15 residues. Trimming took off 6 bases at V and 4 bases at J, with 16 bases between the two ends.

The rearrangement links TRBV6-5 to TRBJ2-7, with TRBD2 matching 8 bases. The trim removed 5 bases at V and 3 bases at J, leaving 6 bases unmatched. The CDR3 sequence is 14 residues long. Germline-derived CDR1 and CDR2 are MNHEY and SVGAGI. CDR3 region: CASSRTSGYYEQYF. Written as DNA, the CDR3 is TGTGCCAGCAGTCGTACTAGCGGTTACTACGAGCAGTACTTC.

The chain couples TRBV11-2 to TRBJ2-3; the D gene is possibly TRBD2 (6 bases). Germline V gene data show CDR1 as SGHAT and CDR2 as FQNNGV. Trimming removed 5 bases from V and 5 bases from J, with 14 bases in between. The CDR3 consists of 14 residues. Here the CDR3 reads CASSPRAGIDTQYF. CDR3 nucleotide sequence: TGTGCCAGCAGCCCAAGGGCGGGGATAGATACGCAGTATTTT.

V is TRBV5-1 and J is TRBJ2-3; tentative D call: TRBD2 (6 bases). CDR3 size: 14 residues. V lost 4 bases and J 5 bases, leaving 14 bases between the germline ends. The V gene's germline CDR1 is SGHRS and CDR2 YFSETQ. In nucleotides, the CDR3 is TGCGCCAGCAGCATCGGGGACTCCAAAGATACGCAGTATTTT. Translation gives CASSIGDSKDTQYF.

Worth noting for this clone: The junction departs from germline at one end; a sequencing error may be responsible. Here the CDR3 reads CASSFRGGGEDTQYF. The DNA of the CDR3 is TGTGCTAGCAGCTTTCGGGGAGGCGGCGAAGATACGCAGTATTTT. The rearrangement uses TRBV7-7 and TRBJ2-3, with a possible D match to TRBD2 (6 bases). The CDR3 loop spans 15 amino acids. Germline-derived CDR1 and CDR2 are SSHAT and FNYEAQ (reference sequence). Supplemented by reference TRBV7-7 and TRBJ2-3, the full variable domain reads GAGVSQSPRYKVTKRGQDVTLRCDPISSHATLYWYQQALGQGPEFLTYFNYEAQPDKSGLPSDRFSAERPEGSISTLTIQRTEQRDSAMYRCASSFRGGGEDTQYFGPGTRLTVL.

Here the CDR3 reads CASSQRQNTGELFF. CDR3 in DNA: TGCGCCAGCAGCCAAAGACAGAACACCGGGGAGCTGTTTTTT. The V gene is TRBV5-1, the J gene TRBJ2-2; D unclear. The CDR3 contains 14 residues. Germline V lookup: CDR1 SGHRS, CDR2 YFSETQ. Trimming shortened V by 4 bases and J by 1 base, and 8 bases separated the two germline ends.

The V gene is TRBV2, the J gene TRBJ2-3; 11 bases match TRBD2. J lost 7 bases, V lost 3 bases, and 6 bases had no gene match. Germline-derived CDR1 and CDR2 are SNHLY and FYNNEI. The CDR3 extends over 15 amino acids. The CDR3 DNA reads as TGTGCCAGCAGTGATGGGACTAGCGGTTTAAATACGCAGTATTTT. It encodes CASSDGTSGLNTQYF. Supplemented by reference TRBV2 and TRBJ2-3, the full variable domain reads EPEVTQTPSHQVTQMGQEVILRCVPISNHLYFYWYRQILGQKVEFLVSFYNNEISEKSEIFDDQFSVERPDGSNFTLKIRSTKLEDSAMYFCASSDGTSGLNTQYFGPGTRLTVL.

This clone was counted a single time. The CDR3 sequence: CAIRAGGNEQFF. For the CDR3, the DNA is TGTGCCATCCGAGCGGGAGGTAATGAGCAGTTCTTC. The rearrangement links TRBV12-3 or TRBV12-4 to TRBJ2-1; TRBD2 agrees at 9 bases. The CDR3 runs 12 residues. J was trimmed by 7 bases and V by 10 bases; bases with no gene match: 5.

This clone was detected only a few times. This rearrangement joins TRBV6-5 to TRBJ1-1; 7 bases line up with TRBD1. The germline gives CDR1 MNHEY, CDR2 SVGAGI. The CDR3 length is 15 residues. V gave up 6 bases and J gave up 1 base; unmatched junction bases: 8. The CDR3 loop is CASRTTGQENTEAFF. CDR3 coding DNA: TGTGCCAGCAGAACGACAGGGCAGGAGAACACTGAAGCTTTCTTT.